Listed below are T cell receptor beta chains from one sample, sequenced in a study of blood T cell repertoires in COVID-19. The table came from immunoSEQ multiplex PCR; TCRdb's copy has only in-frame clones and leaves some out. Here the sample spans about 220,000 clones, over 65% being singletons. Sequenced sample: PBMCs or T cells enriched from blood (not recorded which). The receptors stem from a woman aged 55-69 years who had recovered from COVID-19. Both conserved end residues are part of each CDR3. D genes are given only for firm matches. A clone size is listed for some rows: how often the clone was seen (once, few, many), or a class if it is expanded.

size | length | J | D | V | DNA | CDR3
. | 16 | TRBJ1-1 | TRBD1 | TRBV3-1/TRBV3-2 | TGTGCCAGCAGCCAACAAACGGGACAGGGAAACACTGAAGCTTTCTTT | CASSQQTGQGNTEAFF
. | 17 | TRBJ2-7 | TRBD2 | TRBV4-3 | TGCGCCAGCAGCCGACTTACCGGGACTAGCGGGGTGAACGAGCAGTACTTC | CASSRLTGTSGVNEQYF
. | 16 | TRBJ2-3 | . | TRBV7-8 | TGTGCCAGCAGCTTACTAGCGGAGGGGGGCACAGATACGCAGTATTTT | CASSLLAEGGTDTQYF
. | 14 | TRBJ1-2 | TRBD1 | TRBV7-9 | TGTGCCAGCAGCAGAGAAACAGGGGACTATGGCTACACCTTC | CASSRETGDYGYTF
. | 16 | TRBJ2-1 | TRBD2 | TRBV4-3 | TGCGCCAGCAGCCAACAACTAGCGGGGGCATACAATGAGCAGTTCTTC | CASSQQLAGAYNEQFF
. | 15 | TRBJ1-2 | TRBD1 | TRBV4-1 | TGCGCCAGCAGCCAAGAAGTGGACAGGGGCTATGGCTACACCTTC | CASSQEVDRGYGYTF
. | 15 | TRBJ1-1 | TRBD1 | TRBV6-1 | TGTGCCAGCAGTGAGGCGACAGGGGGAAGAGCTGAAGCTTTCTTT | CASSEATGGRAEAFF
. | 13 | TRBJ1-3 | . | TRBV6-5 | TGTGCCAGCAGGCCCGGCTCTGGAAACACCATATATTTT | CASRPGSGNTIYF
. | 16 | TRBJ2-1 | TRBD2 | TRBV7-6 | TGTGCCAGCAGCTTAGCGGCAGCGGGAGTATACAATGAGCAGTTCTTC | CASSLAAAGVYNEQFF
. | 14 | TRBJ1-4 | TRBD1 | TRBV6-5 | TGTGCCAGCAGCCCGACAGGGAAGAGAGAAAAACTGTTTTTT | CASSPTGKREKLFF
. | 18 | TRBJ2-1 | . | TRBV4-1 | TGCGCCAGCAGCCAAGATCGAGGGCGGGGGCAGAAGGTCAATGAGCAGTTCTTC | CASSQDRGRGQKVNEQFF
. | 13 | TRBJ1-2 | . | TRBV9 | TGTGCCAGCAGTGCCTCCGCGGTGCAAGGCTACACCTTC | CASSASAVQGYTF
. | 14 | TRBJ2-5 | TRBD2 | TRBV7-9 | TGTGCCAGCAGCCGGGAGGTTTATCAAGAGACCCAGTACTTC | CASSREVYQETQYF
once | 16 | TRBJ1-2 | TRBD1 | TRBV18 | TGTGCCAGCTCACCAGGACAGGGATTATTAGGGTATGGCTACACCTTC | CASSPGQGLLGYGYTF
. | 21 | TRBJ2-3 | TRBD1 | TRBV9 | TGTGCCAGCAGCGTAGCCCCGGGGACAGGGGCCTTCTTTACCCGCACAGATACGCAGTATTTT | CASSVAPGTGAFFTRTDTQYF
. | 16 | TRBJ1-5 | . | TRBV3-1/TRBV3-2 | TGTGCCAGCAGCCAAGGACTAGCTGGGTGGGGAGAGCCCCAGCATTTT | CASSQGLAGWGEPQHF
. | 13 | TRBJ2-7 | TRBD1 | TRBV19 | TGTGCCAGTAAAGAGGGGGCGGCCTACGAGCAGTACTTC | CASKEGAAYEQYF
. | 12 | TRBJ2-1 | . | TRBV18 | TGTGCCAGCTCACCCCTTGGGCCTTTCCAGTTCTTC | CASSPLGPFQFF
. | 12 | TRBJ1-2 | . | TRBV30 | TGTGCCTGGAAGGCTCAGGGCCATGGCTACACCTTC | CAWKAQGHGYTF
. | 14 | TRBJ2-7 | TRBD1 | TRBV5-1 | TGCGCCAGCAGTCTTACGGGACAGTACTACGAGCAGTACTTC | CASSLTGQYYEQYF
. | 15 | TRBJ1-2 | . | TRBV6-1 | TGTGCCAGCAGTGAACAGGGAGGGGGTAACTATGGCTACACCTTC | CASSEQGGGNYGYTF
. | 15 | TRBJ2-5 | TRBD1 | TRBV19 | TGTGCCAGTAGTAAGATGACAGGGAACCAAGAGACCCAGTACTTC | CASSKMTGNQETQYF
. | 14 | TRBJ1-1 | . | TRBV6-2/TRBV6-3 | TGTGCCAGCAGTTCGAGGGGGAGGGACACTGAAGCTTTCTTT | CASSSRGRDTEAFF
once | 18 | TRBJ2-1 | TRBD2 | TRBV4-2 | TGTGCCAGCAGCCAAGAGGGTAGGGGACTAGCGGTTTACAATGAGCAGTTCTTC | CASSQEGRGLAVYNEQFF
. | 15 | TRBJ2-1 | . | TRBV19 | TGTGCCAGTAGTATAGACAGGGGATCGTACAATGAGCAGTTCTTC | CASSIDRGSYNEQFF
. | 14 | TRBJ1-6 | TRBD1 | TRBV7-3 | TGTGCCAGCAGCCCCGGGACAGTTAATTCACCCCTCCACTTT | CASSPGTVNSPLHF
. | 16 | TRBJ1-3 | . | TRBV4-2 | TGTGCCAGCAGCCTCTTAACGGGGACTTCTGGAAACACCATATATTTT | CASSLLTGTSGNTIYF
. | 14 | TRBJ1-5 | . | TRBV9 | TGTGCCAGCAGCCAGGGGATTAGCAATCAGCCCCAGCATTTT | CASSQGISNQPQHF
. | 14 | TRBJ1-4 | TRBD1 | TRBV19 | TGTGCCAGTAACCCGGACAGGGGAAATGAAAAACTGTTTTTT | CASNPDRGNEKLFF
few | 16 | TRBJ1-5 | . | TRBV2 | TGTGCCAGCAGCTTACCGGGATTTGGGGGCAATCAGCCCCAGCATTTT | CASSLPGFGGNQPQHF
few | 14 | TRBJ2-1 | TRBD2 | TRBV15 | TGTGCCACCAGTAGCGGGAGCACCTACAATGAGCAGTTCTTC | CATSSGSTYNEQFF
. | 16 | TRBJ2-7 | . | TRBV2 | TGTGCCAGCAGGAATAAGCCGGGGGTGACCTCCTACGAGCAGTACTTC | CASRNKPGVTSYEQYF
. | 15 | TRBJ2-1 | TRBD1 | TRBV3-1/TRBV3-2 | TGTGCCAGCAGCCATACGACAGGGGCGGGGAATGAGCAGTTCTTC | CASSHTTGAGNEQFF
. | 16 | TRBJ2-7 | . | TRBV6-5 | TGTGCCAGCAGTTACTCTGTGGGGGGGCTATTCTACGAGCAGTACTTC | CASSYSVGGLFYEQYF
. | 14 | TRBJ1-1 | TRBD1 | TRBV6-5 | TGTGCCAGCAGGCTCGACAGGGTCTTGGATGAAGCTTTCTTT | CASRLDRVLDEAFF
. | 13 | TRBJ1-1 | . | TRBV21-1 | TGTGCCAGCAGCAAAGAACAGGGAATAGAAGCTTTCTTT | CASSKEQGIEAFF
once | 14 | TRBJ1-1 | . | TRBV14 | TGTGCCAGCAGCCATAGACAGCAAAACCCTGAAGCTTTCTTT | CASSHRQQNPEAFF
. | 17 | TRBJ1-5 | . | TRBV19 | TGTGCCAGTAGTTCGGCGGTAGGGGGTAGGCGCAATCAGCCCCAGCATTTT | CASSSAVGGRRNQPQHF
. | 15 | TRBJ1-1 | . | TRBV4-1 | TGCGCCAGCAGCCAAGGGTTCGTCGGGGGGACTGAAGCTTTCTTT | CASSQGFVGGTEAFF
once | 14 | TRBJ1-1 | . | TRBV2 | TGTGCCAGTCAATCAGTGAATCCGAACACTGAAGCTTTCTTT | CASQSVNPNTEAFF
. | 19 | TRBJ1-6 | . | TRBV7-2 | TGTGCCAGCAGCTCGAGGGAGGGTTGGGGATTTAGCTATAATTCACCCCTCCACTTT | CASSSREGWGFSYNSPLHF
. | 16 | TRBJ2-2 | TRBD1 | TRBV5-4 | TGTGCCAGCAGCTTGGGGGGACAGGGGAACACCGGGGAGCTGTTTTTT | CASSLGGQGNTGELFF
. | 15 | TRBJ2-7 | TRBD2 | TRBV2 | TGTGCCAGCAGTGAACAAGGACTAGCGGGAGAGGAGCAGTACTTC | CASSEQGLAGEEQYF
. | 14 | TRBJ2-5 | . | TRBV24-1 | TGTGCCACCAGTGACCCGGACAGACCGGAGACCCAGTACTTC | CATSDPDRPETQYF
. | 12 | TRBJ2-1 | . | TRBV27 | TGTGCCAGCAGTTCCTCAGGCTATGAGCAGTTCTTC | CASSSSGYEQFF
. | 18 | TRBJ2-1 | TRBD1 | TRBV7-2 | TGTGCCAGCAGCTTATTATACTCTATGGGGACAGTATACAATGAGCAGTTCTTC | CASSLLYSMGTVYNEQFF
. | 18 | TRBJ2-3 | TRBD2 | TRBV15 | TGTGCCACCAGCAAAACCTCTTGGCGCGGGAGGGCCGCAGATACGCAGTATTTT | CATSKTSWRGRAADTQYF
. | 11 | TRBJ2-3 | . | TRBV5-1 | TGCGCCAGCAGTAATACAGATACGCAGTATTTT | CASSNTDTQYF
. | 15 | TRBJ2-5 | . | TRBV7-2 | TGTGCCAGCAGCTTAGGCAGTCTTCCGCAGGAGACCCAGTACTTC | CASSLGSLPQETQYF
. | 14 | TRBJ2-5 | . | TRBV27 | TGTGCCAGCAGCCATCTGTACTTAATGGAGACCCAGTACTTC | CASSHLYLMETQYF
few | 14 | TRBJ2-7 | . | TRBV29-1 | TGCAGCGCGAGGACAGCGGAGAGGTCCTACGAGCAGTACTTC | CSARTAERSYEQYF
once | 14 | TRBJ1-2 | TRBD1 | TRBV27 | TGTGCCAGCAGTTCGCAAACGACAGGGCATGGCTACACCTTC | CASSSQTTGHGYTF
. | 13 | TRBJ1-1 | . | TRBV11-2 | TGTGCCAGCAGCTTAGATCTAAACACTGAAGCTTTCTTT | CASSLDLNTEAFF
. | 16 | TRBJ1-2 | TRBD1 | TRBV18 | TGTGCCAGCTCACGCCCCCCAGGGACAGGAGATTCGGGCTACACCTTC | CASSRPPGTGDSGYTF
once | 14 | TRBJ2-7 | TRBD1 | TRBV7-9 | TGTGCCAGCAGCTTGGGGACAGGGTCCTACGAGCAGTACTTC | CASSLGTGSYEQYF